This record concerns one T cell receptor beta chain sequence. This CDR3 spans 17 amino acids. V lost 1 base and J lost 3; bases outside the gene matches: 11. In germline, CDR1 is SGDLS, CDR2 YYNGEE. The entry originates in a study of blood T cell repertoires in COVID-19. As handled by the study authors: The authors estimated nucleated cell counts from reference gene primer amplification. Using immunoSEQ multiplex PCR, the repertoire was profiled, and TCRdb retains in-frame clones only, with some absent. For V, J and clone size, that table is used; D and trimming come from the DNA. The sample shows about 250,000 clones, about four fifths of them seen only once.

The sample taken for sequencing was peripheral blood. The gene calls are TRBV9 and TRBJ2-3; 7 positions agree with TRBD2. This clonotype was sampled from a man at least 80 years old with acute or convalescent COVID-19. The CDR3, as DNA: TGTGCCAGCAGCGTAAATCCCAGCGGGGCGCGAACAGATACGCAGTATTTT. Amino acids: CASSVNPSGARTDTQYF.